This T cell receptor (beta chain) was profiled in a study of blood T cells in healthy people across ages. The authors ran a second PCR of about 6 to 12 cycles using a sample-barcoded 5' primer and a J-beta primer mix. Each CDR3 protein is one row after TCRdb ran MiXCR on the 5' RACE reads. The table includes 750,000 to 850,000 distinct CDR3 sequences, 25% detected once. CDR1 SEHNR and CDR2 FQNEAQ come from the germline V gene (reference sequence). V was pared by 1 base and J by 2 bases, with 11 bases between. CDR3 length: 15 residues. This clonotype was seen only a few times. This sample also belongs to another study, concerning T cells of mothers and their children. This second report adds: Whether related or unrelated, pairs show similar shaping of TCR recombination output by thymic selection.

The TCR originated in a boy between 10 and 17 years old in good health. Sequenced: blood. The V call is TRBV7-9, the J call TRBJ2-5, with D perhaps matching TRBD2 (5 bases). This CDR3 reads CASSLVPSGQETQYF. DNA of the CDR3: TGTGCCAGCAGCTTAGTACCAAGCGGTCAAGAGACCCAGTACTTC.